The next 24 T cell receptor beta chains were all read from a single sample in a study of blood T cell repertoires in COVID-19. Libraries were prepared by immunoSEQ multiplex PCR; TCRdb keeps only in-frame clonotypes and omits some of them. The sample carries over 300,000 clones, 85% to 90% recorded once. The sequenced sample was peripheral blood. These receptors were collected from a man between 18 and 35 years old with active or convalescent COVID-19.

V gene TRBV6-5 combines with J gene TRBJ2-7; a weak D match, TRBD2 (5 bases). V gave up 2 bases and J gave up 7 bases, with 21 bases separating them. The CDR3 totals 16 residues. Germline assignment: CDR1 MNHEY and CDR2 SVGAGI. The DNA for the CDR3 is TGTGCCAGCAGTTACAGGCCGGGCCACGGCCCGGGGGAGCAGTACTTC. The encoded protein is CASSYRPGHGPGEQYF.

V usage is TRBV25-1 and J usage is TRBJ2-3; 8 bases fit TRBD2. Germline CDR1 MGHDK, CDR2 SYGVNS. The J segment lost 4 bases and the V segment lost 10 bases, leaving 10 bases of the junction unmatched. This CDR3 is 14 amino acids long. CDR3 region: CATHSGTNSDTQYF. For the CDR3, the DNA is TGTGCCACCCATAGCGGGACTAATTCAGATACGCAGTATTTT.

The chain is built from TRBV6-2 or TRBV6-3 and TRBJ1-2; no clear D. Germline CDR1 is MNHEY and CDR2 is SVGEGT. The CDR3 is made up of 19 amino acids. V shed 7 bases and J shed 0 bases, with 27 bases lying between them. CDR3 in DNA: TGTGCCAGCAACCCCTGGTTTACAGTACTGCCGGAAACTAACTATGGCTACACCTTC. Protein: CASNPWFTVLPETNYGYTF.

CDR3 residues: CASSSTGVDEQFF. CDR3 sequence (DNA): TGTGCCAGCAGTTCGACAGGGGTCGATGAGCAGTTCTTC. The rearrangement joins TRBV13 to TRBJ2-1, with 8 bases fitting TRBD1. The CDR3 has 13 residues. In germline, CDR1 is PRHDT, CDR2 FYEKMQ (reference sequence). The V and J ends lost 6 bases and 8 bases, in that order; junction bases with no gene match: 6.

V is TRBV3-1 (or the pseudogene TRBV3-2) and J is TRBJ1-6, with D tentatively TRBD1 (5 bases). Trimming shortened V by 2 bases and J by 6 bases, and 8 bases separated the two germline ends. This CDR3 region has 14 residues. Germline CDR1 LGHDT, CDR2 YNNKEL (reference sequence). The CDR3 DNA is TGTGCCAGCAGCCAACAACAGGTTAATTCACCCCTCCACTTT. Protein product: CASSQQQVNSPLHF.

The V call is TRBV9, the J call TRBJ2-3; 7 nucleotides align to TRBD2. V trimming: 6 bases; J trimming: 1 base; junction bases outside the gene matches: 8. The length of the CDR3 is 15 residues. Germline values: CDR1 SGDLS, CDR2 YYNGEE. CDR3 residues: CASNGGGGGTDTQYF. The CDR3 DNA is TGTGCCAGCAACGGAGGTGGGGGGGGCACAGATACGCAGTATTTT.

This sequence joins TRBV20-1 and TRBJ1-2; possible D gene TRBD1, 6 bases. Germline lookup yields CDR1 DFQATT and CDR2 SNEGSKA (reference sequence). The CDR3 sequence is 10 residues long. CDR3 in amino acids: CSAQGYGYTF. As DNA, the CDR3 is TGCAGCGCACAGGGCTATGGCTACACCTTC.

This clone occurred once. The chain employs TRBV7-9 and TRBJ2-2; D is perhaps TRBD2 (6 bases). This CDR3 comprises 15 residues. Germline lookup yields CDR1 SEHNR and CDR2 FQNEAQ (reference sequence). V lost 4 bases to trimming and J lost 7 bases, with 16 bases between them. The CDR3 is CASSSPGTFGGELFF. In nucleotides, the CDR3 is TGTGCCAGCAGCTCCCCCGGGACTTTCGGCGGGGAGCTGTTTTTT.

The rearrangement uses TRBV25-1 and TRBJ1-3; maybe TRBD1 (5 bases). Germline V lookup: CDR1 MGHDK, CDR2 SYGVNS. The CDR3 has 16 residues. With 0 bases removed from V and 1 base from J, the gap between germline ends came to 10 bases. The CDR3 coding sequence is TGTGCCAGCAGTGAATATTACAGGATATCTGGAAACACCATATATTTT. This codes for CASSEYYRISGNTIYF.

The gene calls are TRBV5-8 and TRBJ1-5; possibly TRBD1 for D (5 bases). Trimming pared 6 bases from V and 2 bases from J, leaving 15 bases between. There are 15 residues in the CDR3. Germline loops: CDR1 SGHTS, CDR2 YDEGEE. CDR3 coding DNA: TGTGCCAGCACAAGGACAAGCATGGGCAATCAGCCCCAGCATTTT. Amino acid sequence: CASTRTSMGNQPQHF.

The CDR3: CASSFTGVSTEAFF. The DNA for the CDR3 is TGTGCCAGCAGCTTTACAGGGGTTAGCACTGAAGCTTTCTTT. The V gene is TRBV11-1, the J gene TRBJ1-1, with 7 bases identical to TRBD1. This CDR3 is built from 14 residues. Trimming cost V 3 bases and J 4 bases; bases outside gene matches: 5. Germline CDR1 reads SGHAT; CDR2 reads FQDESV (reference sequence).

Note on this clone: One end of the junction is discordant with germline, which a read error may explain. The chain has TRBV27 and TRBJ2-1; 10 positions agree with TRBD2. The germline CDR1 and CDR2 sequences are MNHEY and SMNVEV (reference sequence). The CDR3 runs to 18 residues. The CDR3 protein is CASSLFSGRSYVQNEQFF. The CDR3 coding sequence is TGTGCCAGCAGCTTATTTAGCGGGAGGTCATACGTCCAAAATGAGCAGTTCTTC.

The chain employs TRBV30 and TRBJ2-4; TRBD2 aligns across 13 bases. Trimming cost V 1 base and J 8 bases; bases outside gene matches: 11. CDR3 size: 17 residues. Germline assignment: CDR1 GTSNPN and CDR2 SVGIG (reference sequence). DNA for the CDR3: TGTGCCTGGAGTGCCAGGACTAGCGGGAGAGGATTTTACATTCAGTACTTC. Residues: CAWSARTSGRGFYIQYF.

There are a few counts of this clone. The chain has TRBV24-1 and TRBJ1-2, with no clear D. The V and J ends lost 4 bases and 5 bases respectively, with 10 bases between them. This CDR3 is 13 amino acids long. CDR1 and CDR2 (germline): KGHDR, SFDVKD. CDR3 DNA sequence: TGTGCCACCAGTGAATCTCAGAAGTATGGCTACACCTTC. Encoded protein: CATSESQKYGYTF.

This chain uses TRBV7-2 with TRBJ1-1; D ambiguous. There are 16 residues in the CDR3. The germline gives CDR1 SGHTA, CDR2 FQGNSA. Trimming took 0 bases from V and 5 from J, leaving 16 bases between them. DNA of the CDR3: TGTGCCAGCAGCTTAGCGCTGGCGGCCAGGAGGACTGAAGCTTTCTTT. Protein sequence: CASSLALAARRTEAFF.

The chain has TRBV24-1 and TRBJ2-2; the match to TRBD2 covers 9 bases. V gave up 5 bases and J gave up 0 bases; unmatched junction bases: 12. The germline gives CDR1 KGHDR, CDR2 SFDVKD. CDR3 length: 19 amino acids. The CDR3 here is CATSVDTSGRFANTGELFF. The DNA of the CDR3 is TGTGCCACCAGTGTGGATACTAGCGGGCGATTCGCGAACACCGGGGAGCTGTTTTTT.

About this clone itself: One junction end disagrees with the germline gene, perhaps due to a read error. This chain uses TRBV18 with TRBJ2-3, with D unclear. Per germline, CDR1 KGHSH and CDR2 LQKENI. The CDR3 extends over 14 amino acids. CDR3 sequence (DNA): TGTGTCAGCCTGGCATCGACTTTCGGAGATACGCAGTATTTT. It yields the protein CVSLASTFGDTQYF.

This rearrangement joins TRBV5-1 to TRBJ1-3; TRBD1 is a possible D gene (5 bases). The V end lost 4 bases, the J end lost 4 bases, and 12 bases lay between the germline ends. The CDR3 contains 14 residues. Germline lookup yields CDR1 SGHRS and CDR2 YFSETQ. The CDR3 spells CASSPGEAGNTIYF. In DNA, the CDR3 is TGCGCCAGCAGCCCGGGGGAGGCAGGAAACACCATATATTTT.

This sequence joins TRBV5-6 and TRBJ2-7; maybe TRBD1 (5 bases). V was cut by 0 bases and J by 6 bases, with 7 bases left in between. Germline-derived CDR1 and CDR2 are SGHDT and YYEEEE. The CDR3 runs to 12 residues. DNA for the CDR3: TGTGCCAGCAGCTTGGTGGGGCCCGAGCAGTACTTC. Encoded protein: CASSLVGPEQYF.

This clone was observed a few times. The rearrangement links TRBV2 to TRBJ2-1; 7 positions agree with TRBD2. The CDR3 length is 12 residues. The V gene's germline CDR1 is SNHLY and CDR2 FYNNEI. V shed 6 bases, J shed 7 bases, and the junction held 3 bases outside the gene matches. Written as DNA, the CDR3 is TGTGCCAGCAGCGCAGCGGGGAATGAGCAGTTCTTC. Protein: CASSAAGNEQFF.

The chain recombines TRBV7-2 with TRBJ1-6, with 7 bases lining up with TRBD1. Losses at the gene ends were 5 bases for V and 4 bases for J; bases not matched to a gene: 5. Germline lookup yields CDR1 SGHTA and CDR2 FQGNSA. The CDR3 covers 15 residues. This chain's CDR3 is CASSPRDSYNSPLHF. The CDR3 coding sequence is TGTGCCAGCAGCCCGCGGGACAGTTATAATTCACCCCTCCACTTT.

This chain joins TRBV24-1 and TRBJ2-3; TRBD1 matches at 8 bases. V lost 9 bases and J lost 6; bases outside the gene matches: 10. The germline V gene encodes CDR1 KGHDR and CDR2 SFDVKD. This CDR3 has 14 amino acids. The CDR3 spells CATSPGQGHDTQYF. The DNA of the CDR3 is TGTGCCACCTCCCCCGGACAGGGCCACGATACGCAGTATTTT.

The chain is built from TRBV28 and TRBJ2-1; 11 nucleotides line up with TRBD2. The germline V gene has CDR1 MDHEN and CDR2 SYDVKM. The junction had 8 bases not matched to a gene; V was cut back by 7 bases and J by 6 bases. This CDR3 is 15 amino acids long. For the CDR3, the DNA is TGTGCCAGCACCGGAGTACTAGCGGGAGTCAATGAGCAGTTCTTC. Its translation: CASTGVLAGVNEQFF.

With respect to this clone: Other nucleotide sequences in the sample specify the same CDR3. The chain has TRBV28 and TRBJ1-2; TRBD1 aligns across 7 bases. V gave up 5 bases and J gave up 7 bases; unmatched junction bases: 4. Germline assignment: CDR1 MDHEN and CDR2 SYDVKM. The CDR3 covers 12 residues. CDR3 sequence (DNA): TGTGCCAGCAGTCTGACAGGGTTTGGCTACACCTTC. As protein: CASSLTGFGYTF.